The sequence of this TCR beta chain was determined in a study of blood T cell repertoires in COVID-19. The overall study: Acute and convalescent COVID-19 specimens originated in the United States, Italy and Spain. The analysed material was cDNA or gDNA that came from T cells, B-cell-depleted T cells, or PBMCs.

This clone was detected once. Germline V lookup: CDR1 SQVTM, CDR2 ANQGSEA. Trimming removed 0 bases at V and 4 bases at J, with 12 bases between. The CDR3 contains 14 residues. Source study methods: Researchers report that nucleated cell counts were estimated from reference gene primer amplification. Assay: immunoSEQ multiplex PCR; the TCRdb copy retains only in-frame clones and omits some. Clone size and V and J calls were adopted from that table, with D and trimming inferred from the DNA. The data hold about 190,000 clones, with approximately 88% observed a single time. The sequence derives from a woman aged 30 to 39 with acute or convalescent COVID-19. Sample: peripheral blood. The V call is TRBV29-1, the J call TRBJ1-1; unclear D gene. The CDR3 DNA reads TGCAGCGTTGAAGAAAGAGTGGCGGGCACTGAAGCTTTCTTT. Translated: CSVEERVAGTEAFF.